This note documents a single T cell receptor (beta chain) sequence. The antigen it recognizes is unknown. Base-call qualities are not available, and no considerably larger clone is one nucleotide away. This entry comes from a study of cytomegalovirus exposure and HLA in healthy donors (TCRdb year 2017). Context from the whole study: An earlier analysis of approximately 640 of the donors reported about 250 Gb of sequence data and 120 million or so unique TCR beta sequences from about 179 million T cells. HLA typing included class I and class II loci at four-digit resolution. Roughly 300 gigabases of sequencing data and approximately 84 million unique TCR sequences were included in an early release covering 550 to 650 HLA-typed donors. Among the 398 genotyped donors, around 81% belonged to the genetic ancestry cluster associated with self-reported Caucasian donors. Rather than drawing on any new phenotypic data, the later analysis identified candidate immune exposures from TCR beta sequences and the way those sequences occurred across donors. Every repertoire in the discovery cohort had been generated on one and the same sequencing platform. Genome-wide SNP genotypes for about 60% of the roughly 670 donors were used in a later genetic analysis, which treated that subset as a discovery cohort. Roughly 5 DR-DQ haplotypes were handled as single units for association and clustering, since linkage in the cohort was strong. Besides the first cohort of approximately 710 subjects, a separate validation cohort made up of 120 or so different subjects was used. Donor age, sex, ethnicity and CMV serostatus were compiled together with the repertoire data. Using immunosequencing, the study profiled T cell repertoires from about 620 subjects and related those repertoires to cytomegalovirus serostatus. Across about 370 genotyped donors of the cohort, an average of approximately 240,000 unique TCR beta nucleotide sequences per donor were sequenced, and 15% to 20% of those sequences were non-productive. An earlier analysis of approximately 580 of the donors used high-throughput TCR beta sequencing to judge whether each TCR beta V gene segment behaved as functional or pseudogenic. The study aimed to test whether signatures of past pathogen exposure could be identified by cataloging public T cell receptors. The study combined high-throughput TCR immunosequencing, statistical association of individual TCRs with disease status, and machine learning to predict cytomegalovirus infection status. To study patterns of TCR occurrence, a later analysis re-analyzed previously published TCR beta repertoires from 700 or so donors and added high-resolution HLA genotyping. The number of typed donors differed by locus: about 620-640 for A, B, C, DRB1 and DQB1; 522 for DQA1; fewer than 610 for DPA1; and approximately 450 for DPB1.

The cohort comprised more than 550 healthy bone marrow donors. At the time of sampling, all cohort members were nominally healthy, though unrecorded immune exposures were likely present. The donor was CMV seropositive and belonged to the group of some 290 seropositive cohort members. Every donor gave a peripheral blood sample, and the peripheral blood mononuclear cells from that sample were used for TCR beta sequencing. Genomic DNA was extracted from the blood cell samples with the Qiagen DNeasy Blood Extraction Kit. V is shortened by 5 bases, J by 0 bases, and the region joining them spans 10 bases. Counted from cysteine to phenylalanine, this CDR3 has 14 amino acids. Here the CDR3 DNA is all that survives: 42 bases in frame from base 1. Taken from the germline V gene, the CDR1 and CDR2 loops are SGHNT and YENEEA. To prepare the library, the immunoSEQ multiplex PCR assay was applied. For the multiplex PCR, a mixture combining 60 forward primers for TCR Vbeta segments and 13 reverse primers for TCR Jbeta segments was used. The CDR3 region of rearranged TCR beta genes was amplified from genomic DNA by a multiplex PCR assay. Amplified TCR beta libraries were sequenced as 87-base-pair reads on the Illumina HiSeq System. As for the original processing: In a later analysis, 70 million to 95 million unique TCR beta chains were counted across the 500 to 700 repertoires, and roughly 11 million of these chains were shared by at least two donors. A nearest-neighbor algorithm error-corrected the raw reads and collapsed the reads into unique sequences, merging closely related sequences to remove PCR and sequencing errors. CDR3 sequences were aligned to IMGT reference sequences to assign V, D and J gene segments. For a sequence to be retained, a match of at least six nucleotides to both a V gene segment and a J gene segment was required. Rearrangements were classified as productive when the CDR3 lacked stop codons and remained in frame with V and J, and all other rearrangements were classified as non-productive. Following IMGT convention, CDR3 was defined as the stretch from the second conserved V-encoded cysteine to the conserved J-encoded phenylalanine. The earlier analysis of 500 to 650 of the donors excluded any sequence lacking an unambiguous match to a single V gene segment. In an earlier analysis of approximately 610 of the donors, V segments were called functional above 56.7% productive rearrangements and were called segregating when the between-donor standard deviation exceeded 5%. A statistical classification framework was built for diagnosing cytomegalovirus status from the catalog of TCR beta chain sequences. In a later analysis, V and J genes were assigned by comparing TCR nucleotide sequences against IMGT/GENE-DB human TR gene sequences. A later analysis assigned CDR3 sequences and most-parsimonious VDJ recombination scenarios with the TCRdist pipeline. A later analysis defined each TCR beta chain by its CDR3 amino acid sequence plus V-gene family, and excluded reads lacking a unique V-gene family. In a later analysis, some 600 highly shared, low-generation-probability nucleotide sequences were removed to address suspected cross-contamination and a sequencing artifact. A later analysis calculated a clonal expansion index for each public chain from normalized within-repertoire ranks of inferred template counts. A later analysis computed generation probabilities with a VDJ recombination model fitted to out-of-frame rearrangements, and checked the results against IGoR. A later analysis scored TCR-TCR, TCR-HLA and TCR-CMV co-occurrence with hypergeometric tests, applying a repertoire-size bias correction to TCR pairs. A later analysis estimated false discovery rates by permuting HLA or CMV assignments 20 times. In a later analysis, co-occurring TCRs were grouped using DBSCAN, with TCRdist sequence similarity added in when clustering inside HLA-allele-positive subsets. Repertoires with fewer than 30,000 or more than 120,000 public chains, plus five repertoires with anomalous nucleotide sharing, were excluded from co-occurrence clustering. TCRdb mirrors the immuneACCESS table, restricted to in-frame sequences. Some clones are absent from its copies; in checked studies, under half trace to an unresolved V gene, and the reason for the others is unknown. V and J calls and clone size follow that table, whereas D and trimming were derived from the DNA. Here the sample has roughly 120,000 clones; about 77% occur a single time. Roughly 5.9% of the sample lies in the top ten.

What the study reported, not specific to this receptor: In an earlier analysis of 587 of the donors, most TCR beta V segments were observed in productive rearrangements about 90% or about 30% of the time, broadly matching IMGT annotations. The study listed 164 TCR beta chains as associated with cytomegalovirus. According to the authors, the approach could potentially be generalized to other disease states and immunological phenotypes. A further reported finding was that TCR beta sequences accurately predicted the HLA-A and HLA-B alleles for most subjects in the first cohort. A later analysis found that TCR association rates varied across HLA loci, with DRB1 alleles showing the most associated TCRs and HLA-C alleles the fewest. A later analysis found that HLA-associated TCR beta chains were more clonally expanded and had lower generation probabilities than equally common non-associated chains. Cytomegalovirus status was reported to be diagnosed by the classifier with high specificity and sensitivity in both the original and validation cohorts. The cohort was sequenced for TCR beta chains only, and without alpha or paired-chain data the features that could be detected were limited. CMV serostatus was the only immune exposure information available for the cohort. Compared with the 666-donor mean, donors in an Asian-associated ancestry cluster had fewer N-insertions in productive TCRs, according to a later genetic analysis. A cluster of highly shared sequence variants was judged likely to represent a technical artifact of the sequencing pipeline. The earlier analysis of 450 to 700 of the donors excluded approximately 17 rarely observed V segments, including chromosome 9 orphons, because counts were too low. HLA typing was unavailable for some donors at each locus, so association tests used only the typed subset. In vitro tests confirmed that a few of the cytomegalovirus-associated TCR beta chains recognize cytomegalovirus antigens. According to a later analysis, parvovirus B19, influenza, CMV and Epstein-Barr virus appeared linked to several top co-occurrence clusters. Most TCR sequences were observed very rarely across donors, whereas some public TCRs were present in many individuals. In a later analysis, most CMV-associated TCR beta chains were found to appear HLA-restricted, with HLA associations seemingly driven largely by CMV exposure. Some IMGT-functional V segments, including TRBV6-2 and TRBV6-3, could not be told apart with the 87-base-pair reads, so those segments were excluded. Roughly uniform sequencing depth across donors was assumed in presence/absence analyses, although this assumption may not hold. A later genetic analysis associated a missense DCLRE1C variant with V-gene and J-gene trimming of TCR beta chains, and an independent cohort replicated the association. When HLA alleles, especially DR and DQ, strongly co-occurred, TCR associations were difficult to assign to individual alleles. Correlated functional status among segregating V segments might reflect linkage disequilibrium, but an unknown experimental factor could not be ruled out. In a later analysis, 15,000 to 20,000 TCR beta sequences were associated with specific HLA alleles at a false discovery rate of 0.05.

This receptor was obtained from a woman in her 30s in good health and CMV-seropositive. Recombination joined TRBV11-3 with TRBJ1-1, and the D gene may be TRBD1, 6 bases matching. Source material: PBMCs. In nucleotides, the sequence is TGTGCCAGCAGCCCAGGGGATTTGAACACTGAAGCTTTCTTT. Its coded protein is CASSPGDLNTEAFF.